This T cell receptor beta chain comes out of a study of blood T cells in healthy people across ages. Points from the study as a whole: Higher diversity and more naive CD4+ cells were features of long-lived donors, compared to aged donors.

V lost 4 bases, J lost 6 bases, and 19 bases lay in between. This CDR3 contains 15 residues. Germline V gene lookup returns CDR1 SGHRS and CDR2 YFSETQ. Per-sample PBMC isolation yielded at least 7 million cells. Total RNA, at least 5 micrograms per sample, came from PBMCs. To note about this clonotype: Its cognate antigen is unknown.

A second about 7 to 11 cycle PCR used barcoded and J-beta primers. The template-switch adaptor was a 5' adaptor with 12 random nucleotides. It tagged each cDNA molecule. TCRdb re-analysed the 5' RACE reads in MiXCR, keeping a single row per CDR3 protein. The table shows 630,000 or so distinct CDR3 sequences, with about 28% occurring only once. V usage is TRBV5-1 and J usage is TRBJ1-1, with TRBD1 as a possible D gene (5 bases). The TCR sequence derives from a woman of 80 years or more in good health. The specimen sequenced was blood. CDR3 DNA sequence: TGCGCCAGCAGCCCTGGCCGGGGCGCGGGGGCTGAAGCTTTCTTT. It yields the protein CASSPGRGAGAEAFF.